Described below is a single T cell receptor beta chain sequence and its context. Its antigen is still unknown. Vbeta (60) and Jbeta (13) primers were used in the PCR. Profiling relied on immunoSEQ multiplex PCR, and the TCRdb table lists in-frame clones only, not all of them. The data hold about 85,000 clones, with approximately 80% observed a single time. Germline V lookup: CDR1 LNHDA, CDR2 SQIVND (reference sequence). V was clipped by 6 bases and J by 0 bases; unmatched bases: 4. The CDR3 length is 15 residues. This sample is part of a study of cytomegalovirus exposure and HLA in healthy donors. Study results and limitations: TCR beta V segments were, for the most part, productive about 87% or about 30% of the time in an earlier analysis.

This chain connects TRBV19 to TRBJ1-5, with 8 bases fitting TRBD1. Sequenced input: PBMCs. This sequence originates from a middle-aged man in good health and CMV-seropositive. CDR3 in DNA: TGTGCCAGTAGGTCGACAGGGGTTAGCAATCAGCCCCAGCATTTT. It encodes CASRSTGVSNQPQHF. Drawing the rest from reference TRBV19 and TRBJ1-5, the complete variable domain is DGGITQSPKYLFRKEGQNVTLSCEQNLNHDAMYWYRQDPGQGLRLIYYSQIVNDFQKGDIAEGYSVSREKKESFPLTVTSAQKNPTAFYLCASRSTGVSNQPQHFGDGTRLSIL.